The 10 T cell receptor beta chains listed next were all sequenced from one sample in a study of post-analysis software for immune sequencing data. Study results and limitations: Higher frequency in patients than in controls was seen for a handful of TRBV segments, with TRBV5-6, TRBV5-1 and TRBV20-1 among them.

No cognate antigen is known for these TCRs. Carried by the TCR beta cDNA libraries were unique molecular identifiers. MiXCR was run by TCRdb on the PCR reads, yielding one entry per CDR3 protein. The sample has roughly 800,000 distinct CDR3 sequences; 46% are singletons. Sequences were obtained from blood. These receptors were taken from a girl aged 5 to 17 with multiple sclerosis.

The chain recombines TRBV7-6 with TRBJ2-3; possible D gene TRBD2, 6 bases. This CDR3 comprises 17 residues. Trimming removed 5 bases at V and 3 bases at J, with 21 bases between. The germline gives CDR1 SGHVS, CDR2 FNYEAQ. CDR3 amino acids: CASSPVGDAGRTDTQYF. The CDR3 coding sequence is TGTGCCAGCAGCCCGGTTGGTGACGCGGGAAGAACAGATACGCAGTATTTT.

This clonotype appeared a few times. The chain carries TRBV18 and TRBJ2-3; D not resolved. The germline V gene encodes CDR1 KGHSH and CDR2 LQKENI. Between the trimmed V and J ends, which lost 5 bases and 6 bases, there was a span of 15 bases. The CDR3 is made up of 14 amino acids. As DNA, the CDR3 is TGTGCCAGCTCATTAGCCCCTGAGGCGGATACGCAGTATTTT. Protein: CASSLAPEADTQYF.

The rearrangement uses TRBV3-1 and TRBJ2-7, with D possibly matching TRBD2 (6 bases). The CDR3 runs 15 residues. Per the germline V gene, CDR1 is LGHDT and CDR2 is YNNKEL (reference sequence). V lost 1 base and J lost 3, with 13 bases in between. The DNA for the CDR3 is TGTGCCAGCAGCCAAGTGTTCGGCGGGGACTACGAGCAGTACTTC. Its protein product is CASSQVFGGDYEQYF.

The gene calls are TRBV7-9 and TRBJ2-7; 10 nucleotides align to TRBD2. Near its end, the DNA agrees better with TRBJ2-5, so the J call may be wrong. Per germline, CDR1 SEHNR and CDR2 FQNEAQ (reference sequence). The CDR3 covers 14 residues. The CDR3 protein is CASSARTSGETQYF. The CDR3 DNA sequence: TGTGCCAGCAGCGCAAGGACTAGCGGAGAGACCCAGTACTTC.

The rearrangement joins TRBV11-2 to TRBJ2-5, with D uncertain. The DNA matches TRBJ2-7 better at its end, which makes the J call doubtful. Germline V lookup: CDR1 SGHAT, CDR2 FQNNGV. The CDR3 is made up of 15 amino acids. CDR3 DNA: TGTGCCAGCAGCTTATACTCAAGCCTGGCCTACGAGCAGTACTTC. Translated: CASSLYSSLAYEQYF.

The chain carries TRBV7-9 and TRBJ2-1; D might be TRBD1 or TRBD2, each matching 6 bases. Germline CDR1 is SEHNR and CDR2 is FQNEAQ (reference sequence). The CDR3 length is 13 residues. Trimming took 4 bases from V and 10 from J, leaving 14 bases between them. CDR3 sequence: CASSWGAQAEQFF. In DNA form, the CDR3 reads TGTGCCAGCAGCTGGGGGGCTCAAGCCGAGCAGTTCTTC. Full variable domain (missing parts from reference TRBV7-9 and TRBJ2-1): DTGVSQNPRHKITKRGQNVTFRCDPISEHNRLYWYRQTLGQGPEFLTYFQNEAQLEKSRLLSDRFSAERPKGSFSTLEIQRTEQGDSAMYLCASSWGAQAEQFFGPGTRLTVL.

The chain employs TRBV7-2 and TRBJ2-5; TRBD2 agrees at 10 bases. The length of the CDR3 is 15 residues. The V gene end was trimmed by 8 bases and the J gene end by 4 bases; junction bases not matched to a gene: 10. The germline V gene has CDR1 SGHTA and CDR2 FQGNSA. The CDR3 nucleotides are TGTGCCAGCCGTGAGAGGGGACTAGCGAGAGAGACCCAGTACTTC. Translating gives CASRERGLARETQYF.

Details on this clonotype: The germline gene is not matched at one end of the junction; a read error may be the cause. V and J are TRBV5-6 and TRBJ1-4, with D uncertain. The germline gives CDR1 SGHDT, CDR2 YYEEEE. The CDR3 runs to 14 residues. CDR3 in DNA: TGTGCCAGCACCCTGACGGAGTACGGTGAAAGACTGTTTTTT. It yields the protein CASTLTEYGERLFF.

V is TRBV7-2 and J is TRBJ1-2; D is ambiguous. This CDR3 contains 12 residues. Per germline, CDR1 SGHTA and CDR2 FQGNSA. Between the trimmed V and J ends, which lost 7 bases and 6 bases, there was a span of 12 bases. The CDR3 region is CASTTGRNGYTF. Written as DNA, the CDR3 is TGTGCCAGCACCACGGGGAGAAATGGCTACACCTTC. Variable domain in full (rest from reference TRBV7-2 and TRBJ1-2): GAGVSQSPSNKVTEKGKDVELRCDPISGHTALYWYRQSLGQGLEFLIYFQGNSAPDKSGLPSDRFSAERTGGSVSTLTIQRTQQEDSAVYLCASTTGRNGYTFGSGTRLTVV.

The V and J genes are TRBV14 and TRBJ2-2; D is unresolved. Trimming removed 2 bases at V and 6 bases at J, with 7 bases between. This CDR3 region has 13 residues. Germline V gene data show CDR1 as SGHDN and CDR2 as FVKESK. Here the CDR3 reads CASSQIGSGELFF. The CDR3 DNA sequence: TGTGCCAGCAGCCAAATTGGGTCCGGGGAGCTGTTTTTT.